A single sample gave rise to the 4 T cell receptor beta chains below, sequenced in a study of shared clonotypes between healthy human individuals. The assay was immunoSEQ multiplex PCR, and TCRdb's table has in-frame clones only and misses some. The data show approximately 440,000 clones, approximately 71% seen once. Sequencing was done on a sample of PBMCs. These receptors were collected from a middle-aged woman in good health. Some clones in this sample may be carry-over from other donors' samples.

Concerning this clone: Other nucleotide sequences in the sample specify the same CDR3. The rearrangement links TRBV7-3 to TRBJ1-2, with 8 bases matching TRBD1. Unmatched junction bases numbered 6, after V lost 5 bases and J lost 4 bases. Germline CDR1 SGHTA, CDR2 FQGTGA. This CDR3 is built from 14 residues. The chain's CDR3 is CASSPGGAGYGYTF. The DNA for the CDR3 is TGTGCCAGCAGCCCAGGGGGCGCTGGCTATGGCTACACCTTC. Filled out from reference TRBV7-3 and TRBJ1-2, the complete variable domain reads GAGVSQTPSNKVTEKGKYVELRCDPISGHTALYWYRQSLGQGPEFLIYFQGTGAADDSGLPNDRFFAVRPEGSVSTLKIQRTERGDSAVYLCASSPGGAGYGYTFGSGTRLTVV.

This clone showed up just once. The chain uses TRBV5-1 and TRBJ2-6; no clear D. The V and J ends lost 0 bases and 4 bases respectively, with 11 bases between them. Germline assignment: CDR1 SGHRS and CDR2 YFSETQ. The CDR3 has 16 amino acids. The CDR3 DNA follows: TGCGCCAGCAGCTTGGGGGTAGTGGGAGGGGCCAACGTCCTGACTTTC. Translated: CASSLGVVGGANVLTF.

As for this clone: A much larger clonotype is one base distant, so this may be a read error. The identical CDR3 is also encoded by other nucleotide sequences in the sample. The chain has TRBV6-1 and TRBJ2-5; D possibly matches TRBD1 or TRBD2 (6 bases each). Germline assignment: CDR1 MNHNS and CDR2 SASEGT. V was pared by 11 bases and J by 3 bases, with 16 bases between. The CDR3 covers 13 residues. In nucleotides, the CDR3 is TGTGCCGGGACGGAGGGGGGAAAAGAGACCCAGTACTTC. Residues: CAGTEGGKETQYF.

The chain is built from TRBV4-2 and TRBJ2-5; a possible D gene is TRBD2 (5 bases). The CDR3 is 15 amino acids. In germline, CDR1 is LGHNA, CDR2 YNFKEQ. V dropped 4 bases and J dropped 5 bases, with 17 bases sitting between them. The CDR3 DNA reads TGTGCCAGCAGCCCCCGCCGGGGAGTTCGGGAGACCCAGTACTTC. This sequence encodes CASSPRRGVRETQYF.